Following are 29 T cell receptor beta chains from one sample sequenced in a study of T cell responses to AZD1222 COVID-19 vaccine. Some clones are missing from TCRdb's copy, which holds only in-frame ones; the method was immunoSEQ multiplex PCR. The table records around 120,000 clones, over 75% of them present only once. The material sequenced was peripheral blood, taken on day 0 of MenACWY control vaccination. All receptors come from an adult in good health.

This chain links TRBV25-1 with TRBJ2-7; 9 positions agree with TRBD1. Unmatched junction bases numbered 7, after V lost 3 bases and J lost 4 bases. Germline V gene lookup returns CDR1 MGHDK and CDR2 SYGVNS. The CDR3 runs 15 residues. The CDR3 reads CASSDAGTGFYEQYF. CDR3 sequence (DNA): TGTGCCAGCAGTGATGCCGGGACAGGGTTTTACGAGCAGTACTTC.

The chain combines TRBV30 with TRBJ2-1; TRBD2 might be the D (6 bases). V was shortened by 0 bases and J by 6 bases, with 15 bases between the two germline ends. This CDR3 has 15 residues. The germline V gene has CDR1 GTSNPN and CDR2 SVGIG (reference sequence). The CDR3 DNA reads TGTGCCTGGAGTGTAAATGGAGGGAGGATCAATGAGCAGTTCTTC. Translated: CAWSVNGGRINEQFF.

The rearrangement joins TRBV5-1 to TRBJ2-5; 8 nucleotides line up with TRBD2. Trimming cost V 5 bases and J 5 bases; bases outside gene matches: 11. This CDR3 has 15 amino acids. CDR1 and CDR2 (germline): SGHRS, YFSETQ. CDR3 in DNA: TGCGCCAGCAGAGGCCGGGAGGGCGCGGCGGAGACCCAGTACTTC. Amino acid sequence: CASRGREGAAETQYF. The whole variable domain, filled in from reference TRBV5-1 and TRBJ2-5, reads KAGVTQTPRYLIKTRGQQVTLSCSPISGHRSVSWYQQTPGQGLQFLFEYFSETQRNKGNFPGRFSGRQFSNSRSEMNVSTLELGDSALYLCASRGREGAAETQYFGPGTRLLVL.

This clone was detected only once. The chain carries TRBV27 and TRBJ2-1; unclear D gene. CDR1 and CDR2 (germline): MNHEY, SMNVEV (reference sequence). V was cut by 7 bases and J by 0 bases, with 16 bases left in between. CDR3 length equals 16 residues. The CDR3 loop is CASTSLRRSSYNEQFF. The CDR3 nucleotides are TGTGCCAGCACCTCCCTACGGCGGAGCTCCTACAATGAGCAGTTCTTC.

The chain links TRBV10-3 to TRBJ2-4; 12 nucleotides align to TRBD2. From germline, CDR1 is ENHRY and CDR2 SYGVKD. There are 18 residues in the CDR3. J was trimmed by 0 bases and V by 3 bases; bases with no gene match: 6. CDR3 in DNA: TGTGCCATCAGTGAACTAGCGGGAGGTGGGCTAGCCAAAAACATTCAGTACTTC. Residues: CAISELAGGGLAKNIQYF.

V is TRBV24-1 and J is TRBJ2-7; 7 bases match TRBD2. CDR1 and CDR2 (germline): KGHDR, SFDVKD. The CDR3 has 14 amino acids. J gave up 5 bases and V 4 bases, and 7 bases lay outside the gene matches. This CDR3 reads CATSETGGGNEQYF. The DNA of the CDR3 is TGTGCCACCAGTGAAACGGGGGGAGGAAACGAGCAGTACTTC.

This clone was counted a single time. The V and J genes are TRBV4-1 and TRBJ1-5; D may be TRBD1 (5 bases). Per germline, CDR1 MGHRA and CDR2 YSYEKL. The CDR3 is made up of 17 amino acids. Trimming cost V 0 bases and J 5 bases, with 17 bases left between them. The CDR3 protein is CASSQDRGGTGDQPQHF. CDR3 bases: TGCGCCAGCAGCCAAGATCGGGGGGGGACTGGGGATCAGCCCCAGCATTTT.

V and J are TRBV5-1 and TRBJ2-4, with D perhaps TRBD1 (5 bases). The CDR3 is 14 residues long. The V and J ends lost 2 bases and 4 bases respectively, with 10 bases between them. Germline V gives CDR1 SGHRS, CDR2 YFSETQ. CDR3 in amino acids: CASSFQGLKNIQYF. The CDR3 DNA sequence: TGCGCCAGCAGCTTTCAGGGCCTAAAAAACATTCAGTACTTC.

The chain couples TRBV19 to TRBJ2-3, with D hard to call. V shed 2 bases and J shed 4 bases, with 16 bases lying between them. CDR1 is LNHDA, CDR2 SQIVND, per germline (reference sequence). The CDR3 totals 16 residues. CDR3 loop: CASSITGPTVADTQYF. In DNA form, the CDR3 reads TGTGCCAGTAGTATAACTGGCCCAACCGTGGCAGATACGCAGTATTTT.

V usage is TRBV18 and J usage is TRBJ1-4; maybe TRBD1 (6 bases). Between the trimmed V and J ends, which lost 3 bases and 10 bases, there was a span of 18 bases. Germline CDR1 KGHSH, CDR2 LQKENI. This CDR3 comprises 15 residues. This CDR3 is CASSPGAGAAGKLFF. In DNA form, the CDR3 reads TGTGCCAGCTCACCTGGGGCGGGGGCCGCTGGAAAACTGTTTTTT.

CDR3 region: CASSETYSNQPQHF. The DNA for the CDR3 is TGCGCCAGCAGTGAGACGTATAGCAATCAGCCCCAGCATTTT. The chain carries TRBV10-2 and TRBJ1-5; unclear D gene. Trimming removed 2 bases from V and 0 bases from J, with 5 bases in between. The CDR3 has 14 amino acids. Germline loops: CDR1 WSHSY, CDR2 SAAADI.

The chain combines TRBV10-3 with TRBJ2-3, with TRBD2 identical over 14 bases. CDR1 ENHRY and CDR2 SYGVKD come from the germline V gene. J was trimmed by 0 bases and V by 8 bases; bases with no gene match: 13. The length of the CDR3 is 19 residues. CDR3 amino acids: CAIGGGTSGSLTSTDTQYF. The CDR3 nucleotides read TGTGCCATCGGGGGAGGGACTAGCGGGAGTCTGACCAGCACAGATACGCAGTATTTT.

J is TRBJ2-2 and V is TRBV6-5; TRBD1 matches at 8 bases. V gave up 6 bases and J gave up 4 bases; unmatched junction bases: 4. The germline gives CDR1 MNHEY, CDR2 SVGAGI. The CDR3 is 14 residues long. CDR3 bases: TGTGCCAGCAGCAGGACAGGGAGCACCGGGGAGCTGTTTTTT. Translated, it gives CASSRTGSTGELFF.

The chain is built from TRBV6-2 or TRBV6-3 and TRBJ1-3, with D maybe TRBD1 (6 bases). V lost 0 bases and J lost 3, with 12 bases in between. Per germline, CDR1 MNHEY and CDR2 SVGEGT. The length of the CDR3 is 16 residues. CDR3 loop: CASSYSQGTFGNTIYF. The CDR3, as DNA: TGTGCCAGCAGTTACTCCCAAGGGACATTTGGAAACACCATATATTTT.

This clone was seen a few times. The V call is TRBV28, the J call TRBJ2-5, with TRBD2 as a possible D gene (6 bases). Trimming pared 5 bases from V and 4 bases from J, leaving 20 bases between. CDR1 is MDHEN and CDR2 is SYDVKM in the germline V gene. This CDR3 spans 16 amino acids. The CDR3 DNA reads TGTGCCAGCAGTCTCCGCGGGACCCGGAGGTCAGAGACCCAGTACTTC. Encoded protein: CASSLRGTRRSETQYF.

The chain couples TRBV30 to TRBJ1-1; tentatively, D is TRBD1 (6 bases). Trimming took off 3 bases at V and 1 base at J, with 27 bases between the two ends. Per the germline V gene, CDR1 is GTSNPN and CDR2 is SVGIG (reference sequence). The CDR3 length is 19 residues. The DNA for the CDR3 is TGTGCCTGGAGCGGCCTGGTCAGGGGTTCGGCCATATCGAACACTGAAGCTTTCTTT. It encodes CAWSGLVRGSAISNTEAFF.

The chain combines TRBV4-2 with TRBJ1-4; 8 positions match TRBD1. Germline V gives CDR1 LGHNA, CDR2 YNFKEQ. The CDR3 totals 14 residues. V was clipped by 5 bases and J by 8 bases; unmatched bases: 7. CDR3 coding DNA: TGTGCCAGCAGCTCTGAGACAGGGGACGAAAAACTGTTTTTT. Protein: CASSSETGDEKLFF.

Comments on this clone: Different DNA sequences within this sample yield the same CDR3. The gene calls are TRBV3-1 (or the pseudogene TRBV3-2) and TRBJ2-3; D ambiguous. V lost 4 bases and J lost 3, with 8 bases in between. The V gene's germline CDR1 is LGHDT and CDR2 YNNKEL (reference sequence). This CDR3 region has 13 residues. The DNA for the CDR3 is TGTGCCAGCAGCCGAGCAAGTACAGATACGCAGTATTTT. Amino acids: CASSRASTDTQYF.

The chain combines TRBV5-1 with TRBJ2-5, with D possibly being TRBD1 (6 bases). Trimming took off 4 bases at V and 1 base at J, with 11 bases between the two ends. The CDR3 consists of 14 residues. From germline, CDR1 is SGHRS and CDR2 YFSETQ. CDR3 nucleotide sequence: TGCGCCAGCAGCGAACAGGGCCCCCAAGAGACCCAGTACTTC. This sequence encodes CASSEQGPQETQYF.

The rearrangement uses TRBV7-3 and TRBJ1-6, with D tentatively TRBD1 (5 bases). Germline CDR1 SGHTA, CDR2 FQGTGA. Trimming stripped 7 bases from V and 11 bases from J, with 18 bases between. The CDR3 length is 14 residues. The CDR3 protein is CASILGRGFTPLHF. CDR3 DNA sequence: TGTGCCAGCATATTGGGGAGGGGTTTTACACCCCTCCACTTT.

V and J are TRBV5-1 and TRBJ1-4; D may be TRBD1 (5 bases). The CDR3 runs 14 residues. CDR1 and CDR2 (germline): SGHRS, YFSETQ. The V gene lost 4 bases and the J gene lost 7 bases, with 14 bases spanning the gap. Here the CDR3 DNA reads TGCGCCAGCAGCCCCGGGACCGAGGCTGAAAAACTGTTTTTT. Encoded protein: CASSPGTEAEKLFF.

There are a few counts of this clone. This chain links TRBV3-1 (or the pseudogene TRBV3-2) with TRBJ2-5, with D maybe TRBD1 (5 bases). Germline CDR1 is LGHDT and CDR2 is YNNKEL (reference sequence). The CDR3 is 17 residues long. Trimming shortened V by 0 bases and J by 0 bases, and 14 bases separated the two germline ends. The CDR3 bases are TGTGCCAGCAGCCAAGAGGACATGGGCCCAAACCAAGAGACCCAGTACTTC. It yields the protein CASSQEDMGPNQETQYF.

V gene TRBV9 combines with J gene TRBJ1-2; D not resolved. This CDR3 region has 16 residues. Germline V gene data show CDR1 as SGDLS and CDR2 as YYNGEE. The V and J ends lost 4 bases and 0 bases respectively, with 16 bases between them. The CDR3, as DNA: TGTGCCAGCAGCTTCTTCGACAAAACTTCTAACTATGGCTACACCTTC. Protein sequence: CASSFFDKTSNYGYTF.

This chain links TRBV27 with TRBJ1-5; a possible D gene is TRBD1 (6 bases). The germline gives CDR1 MNHEY, CDR2 SMNVEV (reference sequence). The CDR3 sequence is 17 residues long. Trimming took 8 bases from V and 4 from J, leaving 24 bases between them. The chain's CDR3 is CASGLFATGRTNQPQHF. CDR3 nucleotide sequence: TGTGCCAGCGGCCTTTTCGCAACAGGGAGGACTAATCAGCCCCAGCATTTT.

The V gene is TRBV5-4, the J gene TRBJ2-3; TRBD1 agrees at 9 bases. This CDR3 region has 14 residues. Germline CDR1 is SGHNT and CDR2 is YYREEE (reference sequence). V trimming: 5 bases; J trimming: 3 bases; junction bases outside the gene matches: 4. The CDR3 loop reads CASRAGTGTDTQYF. CDR3 DNA: TGTGCCAGCAGAGCCGGGACAGGGACAGATACGCAGTATTTT.

The V and J genes are TRBV30 and TRBJ2-3; D is undetermined. The V gene's germline CDR1 is GTSNPN and CDR2 SVGIG (reference sequence). Trimming cost V 8 bases and J 0 bases, with 6 bases left between them. This CDR3 has 11 amino acids. For the CDR3, the DNA is TGTGCCCAAGACAGCACAGATACGCAGTATTTT. Protein product: CAQDSTDTQYF. Supplemented by reference TRBV30 and TRBJ2-3, the full variable domain reads SQTIHQWPATLVQPVGSPLSLECTVEGTSNPNLYWYRQAAGRGLQLLFYSVGIGQISSEVPQNLSASRPQDRQFILSSKKLLLSDSGFYLCAQDSTDTQYFGPGTRLTVL.

The V call is TRBV5-5, the J call TRBJ2-5, with D hard to call. This CDR3 has 13 amino acids. Germline V lookup: CDR1 SGHKS, CDR2 YYEKEE (reference sequence). The ends were cut back, 6 bases at V and 5 bases at J, with 14 bases in the middle. The CDR3, as DNA: TGTGCCAGCAATTTTGGCTTTTGGGAGACCCAGTACTTC. Its protein is CASNFGFWETQYF.

This clone was seen only once. V gene TRBV21-1 combines with J gene TRBJ2-1; TRBD2 is the table's D call, not checked against the DNA. TRBV21-1 corresponds to a pseudogene. CDR3 size: 19 residues. The CDR3 region is CASNQQAGLAGVSYNEQFF. The CDR3 nucleotides are TGTGCCAGCAACCAACAGGCTGGGCTAGCGGGAGTCTCCTACAATGAGCAGTTCTTC.

This chain joins TRBV3-1 (or the pseudogene TRBV3-2) and TRBJ2-1; D gene uncertain. This CDR3 comprises 11 residues. Germline V CDR1 and CDR2: LGHDT, YNNKEL (reference sequence). The V end lost 1 base, the J end lost 9 bases, and 4 bases lay between the germline ends. The CDR3 region has the DNA TGTGCCAGCAGCCAAGGAGGTGAGCAGTTCTTC. Residues: CASSQGGEQFF.